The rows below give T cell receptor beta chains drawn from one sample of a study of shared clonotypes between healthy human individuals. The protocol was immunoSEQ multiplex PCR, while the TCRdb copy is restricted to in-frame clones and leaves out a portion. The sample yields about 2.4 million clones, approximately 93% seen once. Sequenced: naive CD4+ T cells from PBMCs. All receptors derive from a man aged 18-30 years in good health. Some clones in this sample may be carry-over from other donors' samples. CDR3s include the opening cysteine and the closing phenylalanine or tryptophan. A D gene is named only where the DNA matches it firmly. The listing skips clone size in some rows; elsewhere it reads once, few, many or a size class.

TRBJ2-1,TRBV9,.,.,TGTGCCAGCAGCGTAGCCCCGCACCTGAACAATGAGCAGTTCTTC,CASSVAPHLNNEQFF
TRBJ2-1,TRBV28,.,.,TGTGCCAGCAGTTTAAGGGACGCGGGCTACAATGAGCAGTTCTTC,CASSLRDAGYNEQFF
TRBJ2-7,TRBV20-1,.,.,TGCAGTGCTAGATTAGCCGAGCAGTACTTC,CSARLAEQYF
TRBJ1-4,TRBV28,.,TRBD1,TGTGCCAGCAGCGCTGTCACAGGGGCGTCTAATGAAAAACTGTTTTTT,CASSAVTGASNEKLFF
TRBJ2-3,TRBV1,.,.,TGCACCAGCAGCCAAGATCGGGGGAGCACAGATACGCAGTATTTT,CTSSQDRGSTDTQYF
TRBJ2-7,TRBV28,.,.,TGTGCCAGCAGCACCGGGACACAACCTTACGAGCAGTACTTC,CASSTGTQPYEQYF
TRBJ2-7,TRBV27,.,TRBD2,TGTGCCAGCAGTCCACTAGCGCGTTCTGCCCCTAGCGGGATAACCTACGAGCAGTACTTC,CASSPLARSAPSGITYEQYF
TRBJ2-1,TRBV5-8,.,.,TGTGCCAGCAGCTCAGACCCCAACGCCTACAATGAGCAGTTCTTC,CASSSDPNAYNEQFF
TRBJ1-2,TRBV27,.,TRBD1,TGTGCCAGCAGAACGGAGGGGGCGGGAGTGAATGGCTACACCTTC,CASRTEGAGVNGYTF
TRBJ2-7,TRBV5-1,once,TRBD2,TGCGCCAGCAGCTTTGGTAGCGGGAGCGAGCAGTACTTC,CASSFGSGSEQYF
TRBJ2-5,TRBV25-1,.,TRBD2,TGTGCCAGCAGTCCCTTGAGCGGGAGGGCCCTCTTGGAAGAGACCCAGTACTTC,CASSPLSGRALLEETQYF
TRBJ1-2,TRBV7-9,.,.,TGTGCCAGCAGCTCCCGCGCAGGTTACGGCTACACCTTC,CASSSRAGYGYTF
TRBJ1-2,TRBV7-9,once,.,TGTGCCAGCAGCTTGGGTGGACAAGATCTCTATGGCTACACCTTC,CASSLGGQDLYGYTF
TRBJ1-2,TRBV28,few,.,TGTGCCAGCAGTCCCCCGGGCGCGGGCTACACCTTC,CASSPPGAGYTF
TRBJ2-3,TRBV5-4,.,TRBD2,TGTGCCAGCAGCAAGGGACTAGCGACAGATACGCAGTATTTT,CASSKGLATDTQYF
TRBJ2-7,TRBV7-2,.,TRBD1,TGTGCCAGCAGCCTGAGGGACAGGGGGGAGTACGAGCAGTACTTC,CASSLRDRGEYEQYF
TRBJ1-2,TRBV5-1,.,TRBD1,TGCGCCAGCAGCCCCGACAGGGTCCCTGGCTACACCTTC,CASSPDRVPGYTF
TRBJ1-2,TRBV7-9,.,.,TGTGCCAGCAGCATACCCCGTAGGGACCATGGCTACACCTTC,CASSIPRRDHGYTF
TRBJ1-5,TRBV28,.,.,TGTGCCAGCAGTTTACGATCGCAGAGCAATCAGCCCCAGCATTTT,CASSLRSQSNQPQHF
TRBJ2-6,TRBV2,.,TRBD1,TGTGCCAGCACCCTCGAAGGGACAGGGGTCTCTGGGGCCAACGTCCTGACTTTC,CASTLEGTGVSGANVLTF
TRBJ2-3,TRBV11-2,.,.,TGTGCCAGCAGCCCATTGACAGGAGCAAGTGGTCATATTACGCAGTATTTT,CASSPLTGASGHITQYF
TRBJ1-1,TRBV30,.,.,TGTGCCTGGAGTGTATCTGTTCCAGCGAGAGCTTTCTTT,CAWSVSVPARAFF